The 4 T cell receptor beta chains given below trace back to one sample, sequenced in a study of CD8 T cells in ankylosing spondylitis. One entry per CDR3 protein, called by TCRdb with MiXCR from the 5' RACE reads. Of roughly 14,000 distinct CDR3 sequences in the sample, 2.8% are singletons; the top ten hold roughly 10%. Sequencing used blood, either unsorted or a sorted T cell fraction (not recorded which). The receptor source for this set is a male donor with ankylosing spondylitis or in good health (not recorded which).

This CDR3 is CASSPGFGGNNEQFF. The CDR3 coding sequence is TGTGCCAGCAGCCCCGGTTTTGGAGGAAACAATGAGCAGTTCTTC. The J gene is TRBJ2-1, the V gene TRBV9; D perhaps matches TRBD2 (5 bases). Germline assignment: CDR1 SGDLS and CDR2 YYNGEE. This CDR3 is 15 amino acids long. V was shortened by 4 bases and J by 5 bases, with 16 bases between the two germline ends.

This clonotype was counted at least ten times. This rearrangement joins TRBV9 to TRBJ2-7; TRBD1 is a possible D gene (6 bases). There are 14 residues in the CDR3. With 3 bases removed from V and 3 bases from J, the gap between germline ends came to 13 bases. CDR1 is SGDLS and CDR2 is YYNGEE in the germline V gene. The CDR3 nucleotides are TGTGCCAGCAGCGGCGGACAGACCCACTACGAGCAGTACTTC. Its translation is CASSGGQTHYEQYF.

At least ten counts were recorded for this clonotype. In nucleotides, the CDR3 is TGTGCCAGCAGCGTAGGTCTAGGACAGAATGAGCAGTTCTTC. Its translation: CASSVGLGQNEQFF. The gene calls are TRBV9 and TRBJ2-1; D is perhaps TRBD1 (6 bases). Germline V gene data show CDR1 as SGDLS and CDR2 as YYNGEE. V lost 0 bases, J lost 7 bases, and 11 bases lay in between. This CDR3 has 14 amino acids.

The chain couples TRBV5-3 to TRBJ2-5, with D perhaps matching TRBD1 (5 bases). TRBV5-3 is assigned to the ORF class and has an uncertain function. This CDR3 spans 15 amino acids. With 4 bases removed from V and 12 bases from J, the gap between germline ends came to 25 bases. The CDR3 bases are TGTGCCAGAAGCGTGGCACAGGCCTTAGCAGTCACTGAGTACTTC. Translation: CARSVAQALAVTEYF.